Reported below is one T cell receptor (beta chain). These data belong to a study of blood T cell repertoires in COVID-19. The CDR3 has 15 residues. Germline-derived CDR1 and CDR2 are LGHNA and YNFKEQ. Trimming pared 4 bases from V and 3 bases from J, leaving 15 bases between. This table comes from immunoSEQ multiplex PCR, and its TCRdb copy is limited to in-frame clones, with some not included. The data contain around 100,000 clones, roughly 87% of them singletons. The specimen was peripheral blood. The chain is built from TRBV4-2 and TRBJ1-1; TRBD1 is a possible D gene (5 bases). This TCR was sampled from a human donor in a cohort sampled during active COVID-19. The CDR3 protein is CASSREVAGHTEAFF. The CDR3 DNA reads as TGTGCCAGCAGCCGAGAGGTGGCAGGGCACACTGAAGCTTTCTTT.